This T cell receptor (beta chain) is from a study of CD8 T cells in ankylosing spondylitis. This clonotype was observed at least ten times. The antigen remains unidentified. General observations from the study: A motif of under 10 highly homologous TCR beta variants was seen as apparently characteristic of ankylosing spondylitis blood.

Using its own MiXCR run on the 5' RACE reads, TCRdb lists one record per CDR3 protein. The top ten clones hold approximately 7% of a sample with about 240,000 distinct CDR3 sequences, over 8.5% of them seen once. The receptor was derived from a male donor with ankylosing spondylitis or in good health (not recorded which). Sequencing was done on a sample of blood, either unsorted or a sorted T cell fraction (not recorded which).

CDR3 residues: CASSLEGIGYTF. Here the CDR3 DNA reads TGTGCCAGCAGTTTGGAGGGTATTGGCTACACCTTC. V and J are TRBV12-3 or TRBV12-4 and TRBJ1-2; D remains ambiguous. V lost 3 bases, J lost 7 bases, and 9 bases lay in between. This CDR3 has 12 residues.